This TCR beta chain comes out of a study of T-cell memory formation after mild COVID-19. MiXCR, run by TCRdb on the 5' RACE reads, gives a single entry per CDR3 protein. The data hold approximately 570,000 distinct CDR3 sequences, with approximately 19% observed a single time. The germline V gene has CDR1 SEHNR and CDR2 FQNEAQ (reference sequence). Trimming cost V 5 bases and J 0 bases; bases outside gene matches: 17. The CDR3 is made up of 20 amino acids. V is TRBV7-9 and J is TRBJ2-1, with TRBD2 matching over 9 bases. This TCR was sampled from an adult woman who had mild COVID-19 (a few samples of this study predate the infection). Cell type and time point are not known. The source material was PBMCs or a T cell subset sorted from them (not recorded which). As DNA, the CDR3 is TGTGCCAGCAGCGATAGTAGGGGACTAGCCCTAAAGGTCTCCTACAATGAGCAGTTCTTC. It yields the protein CASSDSRGLALKVSYNEQFF. The full variable domain, completed using reference TRBV7-9 and TRBJ2-1, is DTGVSQNPRHKITKRGQNVTFRCDPISEHNRLYWYRQTLGQGPEFLTYFQNEAQLEKSRLLSDRFSAERPKGSFSTLEIQRTEQGDSAMYLCASSDSRGLALKVSYNEQFFGPGTRLTVL.